Below, 29 T cell receptor beta chains from the same sample are listed, as sequenced in a study of a mutant IDH1 vaccine in newly diagnosed glioma. Profiling relied on immunoSEQ multiplex PCR, and the TCRdb table lists in-frame clones only, not all of them. The table has tens of thousands of clones, roughly 86% seen once. What these receptors recognize is not known. Sample time point: week 35, safety follow-up. Doses consisted of 300 ug of mutant IDH1 20-mer peptide each, paired with topical imiquimod. The material sequenced was PBMCs, taken from a glioma patient whose treatment included an IDH1 peptide vaccine. The receptors stem from a man under 40 with glioma.

V gene TRBV6-6 combines with J gene TRBJ1-4, with D possibly TRBD1 on 5 matching bases. V shed 0 bases and J shed 8 bases, with 7 bases lying between them. CDR3 size: 13 residues. CDR1 is MNHNY, CDR2 SVGAGI, per germline (reference sequence). The CDR3 nucleotides read TGTGCCAGCAGTTACTCGGGGGGGGAAAAACTGTTTTTT. Encoded protein: CASSYSGGEKLFF.

Remarks on this clone: Other nucleotide sequences in the sample specify the same CDR3. The chain uses TRBV11-1 and TRBJ2-7; 7 bases are a match to TRBD2. Germline V CDR1 and CDR2: SGHAT, FQDESV (reference sequence). Trimming cost V 3 bases and J 3 bases; bases outside gene matches: 11. The CDR3 loop spans 16 amino acids. Here the CDR3 DNA reads TGTGCCAGCAGCTTGAATGGAGCGGGGCATCGCTACGAGCAGTACTTC. Residues: CASSLNGAGHRYEQYF.

V and J are TRBV7-8 and TRBJ1-2, with 8 bases aligning to TRBD1. Germline V gene sequence: CDR1 SGHVS, CDR2 FQNEAQ. V lost 4 bases to trimming and J lost 10 bases; unmatched junction nucleotides: 14. This CDR3 is 15 amino acids long. In nucleotides, the CDR3 is TGTGCCAGCAGCTCTCCTGCTACATCGGGACAGGTCTACACCTTC. Translated: CASSSPATSGQVYTF.

The chain is built from TRBV28 and TRBJ1-5, with D unclear. This CDR3 region has 15 residues. Germline CDR1 MDHEN, CDR2 SYDVKM. The germline V and J ends were trimmed by 6 bases and 0 bases, with 12 bases remaining between them. The CDR3 nucleotides are TGTGCCAGCAGAGAGAACCTGAGTAGCAATCAGCCCCAGCATTTT. This sequence encodes CASRENLSSNQPQHF.

This chain links TRBV30 with TRBJ1-4, with D possibly being TRBD1 (5 bases). CDR3 length: 14 residues. V dropped 4 bases and J dropped 5 bases, with 14 bases sitting between them. Germline V gene lookup returns CDR1 GTSNPN and CDR2 SVGIG (reference sequence). The CDR3 region is CAWNARGGNEKLFF. CDR3 nucleotide sequence: TGTGCCTGGAACGCCCGGGGGGGGAATGAAAAACTGTTTTTT.

The rearrangement joins TRBV6-5 to TRBJ2-7; 7 bases align to TRBD1. CDR3 length: 11 residues. Germline V lookup: CDR1 MNHEY, CDR2 SVGAGI. After removal of 9 bases from V and 7 bases from J, the junction contained 6 bases not matched to a gene. The DNA for the CDR3 is TGTGCCAGTAAGGGGGCAGGGGAGCAGTACTTC. Residues: CASKGAGEQYF.

This rearrangement joins TRBV5-1 to TRBJ1-1, with 7 bases that match TRBD1. This CDR3 is built from 14 residues. J gave up 0 bases and V 4 bases, and 3 bases lay outside the gene matches. Germline V gene sequence: CDR1 SGHRS, CDR2 YFSETQ. The CDR3 DNA follows: TGCGCCAGCAGCGCTCAGGGGGTGAACACTGAAGCTTTCTTT. As protein: CASSAQGVNTEAFF.

The V and J genes are TRBV7-9 and TRBJ2-1; possibly TRBD2 for D (6 bases). CDR1 SEHNR and CDR2 FQNEAQ come from the germline V gene (reference sequence). Trimming pared 3 bases from V and 6 bases from J, leaving 12 bases between. This CDR3 has 14 residues. The CDR3 DNA is TGTGCCAGCAGCTTTGGAGGGAATCGCAATGAGCAGTTCTTC. Translated: CASSFGGNRNEQFF.

This chain links TRBV30 with TRBJ1-3, with D uncertain. Germline V gives CDR1 GTSNPN, CDR2 SVGIG (reference sequence). Trimming cost V 2 bases and J 4 bases, with 18 bases left between them. This CDR3 has 16 amino acids. The CDR3 region is CAWSKRTLVPGNTIYF. In DNA, the CDR3 is TGTGCCTGGAGTAAAAGGACGTTAGTTCCAGGAAACACCATATATTTT.

This chain joins TRBV6-5 and TRBJ1-2; D is unresolved. The germline gives CDR1 MNHEY, CDR2 SVGAGI. The CDR3 is made up of 14 amino acids. Between the trimmed V and J ends, which lost 6 bases and 1 base, there was a span of 12 bases. CDR3 region: CASSRTPRNYGYTF. The CDR3 bases are TGTGCCAGCAGCCGAACGCCCCGTAACTATGGCTACACCTTC.

CDR3 protein: CASSRTGQGIGETQYF. The CDR3 DNA reads TGTGCCAGTAGTCGCACAGGCCAGGGGATTGGGGAGACCCAGTACTTC. The chain has TRBV19 and TRBJ2-5, with D possibly matching TRBD1 (6 bases). The germline CDR1 and CDR2 sequences are LNHDA and SQIVND (reference sequence). The CDR3 is made up of 16 amino acids. V dropped 5 bases and J dropped 5 bases, with 21 bases sitting between them.

This chain uses TRBV30 with TRBJ2-1; D is unresolved. CDR3 size: 12 residues. V was shortened by 2 bases and J by 6 bases, with 8 bases between the two germline ends. Germline V gene data show CDR1 as GTSNPN and CDR2 as SVGIG (reference sequence). The DNA of the CDR3 is TGTGCCTGGAGTTCTTCTCCCAATGAGCAGTTCTTC. This translates into CAWSSSPNEQFF.

The chain is built from TRBV7-2 and TRBJ1-1; D is perhaps TRBD1 (5 bases). This CDR3 spans 14 amino acids. Per germline, CDR1 SGHTA and CDR2 FQGNSA. Between the trimmed V and J ends, which lost 3 bases and 6 bases, there was a span of 14 bases. CDR3 coding DNA: TGTGCCAGCAGCTTGGGGGGTTATGGATCTGAAGCTTTCTTT. Translation: CASSLGGYGSEAFF.

The chain joins TRBV5-1 to TRBJ1-1; D unresolved. This CDR3 region has 13 residues. V lost 5 bases, J lost 5 bases, and 13 bases lay in between. Per germline, CDR1 SGHRS and CDR2 YFSETQ. The CDR3 protein is CASRHPTTTEAFF. CDR3 sequence (DNA): TGCGCCAGCAGACATCCGACCACTACTGAAGCTTTCTTT.

The V call is TRBV5-6, the J call TRBJ1-6, with 12 bases matching TRBD1. There are 15 residues in the CDR3. The junction had 2 bases not matched to a gene; V was cut back by 4 bases and J by 6 bases. The germline V gene encodes CDR1 SGHDT and CDR2 YYEEEE. The CDR3 DNA reads as TGTGCCAGCAGCGGGGACAGGGGGCGTAATTCACCCCTCCACTTT. Amino acid sequence: CASSGDRGRNSPLHF.

V usage is TRBV9 and J usage is TRBJ2-5; D is uncertain. This CDR3 contains 13 residues. V lost 3 bases, J lost 1 base, and 7 bases lay in between. Looked up from germline, CDR1 is SGDLS and CDR2 is YYNGEE. The CDR3 DNA reads as TGTGCCAGCAGCGAAATCACCCAAGAGACCCAGTACTTC. This sequence encodes CASSEITQETQYF.

The chain joins TRBV2 to TRBJ1-4; 7 bases align to TRBD1. Germline lookup yields CDR1 SNHLY and CDR2 FYNNEI. V gave up 2 bases and J gave up 0 bases; unmatched junction bases: 3. The CDR3 totals 16 residues. This chain's CDR3 is CASSEQGEATNEKLFF. The CDR3 DNA sequence: TGTGCCAGCAGTGAACAGGGGGAAGCAACTAATGAAAAACTGTTTTTT. Looking up the rest from reference TRBV2 and TRBJ1-4 gives the full variable domain: EPEVTQTPSHQVTQMGQEVILRCVPISNHLYFYWYRQILGQKVEFLVSFYNNEISEKSEIFDDQFSVERPDGSNFTLKIRSTKLEDSAMYFCASSEQGEATNEKLFFGSGTQLSVL.

The V gene is TRBV6-1, the J gene TRBJ2-7; unclear D gene. CDR1 and CDR2 (germline): MNHNS, SASEGT. Trimming took 5 bases from V and 5 from J, leaving 7 bases between them. The CDR3 has 11 amino acids. CDR3 loop: CASSYGHEQYF. CDR3 coding DNA: TGTGCCAGCAGTTACGGTCACGAGCAGTACTTC.

This clone was found once. The chain combines TRBV28 with TRBJ1-5; 9 bases are shared with TRBD1. V lost 2 bases, J lost 3 bases, and 5 bases stayed unmatched. The CDR3 spans 16 residues. CDR1 is MDHEN, CDR2 SYDVKM, per germline. CDR3 residues: CASSLPTGGNNQPQHF. The CDR3 nucleotides read TGTGCCAGCAGTTTACCCACAGGGGGCAACAATCAGCCCCAGCATTTT.

The chain links TRBV19 to TRBJ2-3; perhaps TRBD1 as D (5 bases). Trimming shortened V by 6 bases and J by 1 base, and 20 bases separated the two germline ends. From germline, CDR1 is LNHDA and CDR2 SQIVND (reference sequence). The CDR3 consists of 17 residues. CDR3 amino acids: CASSLFFQRGCTDTQYF. The CDR3 DNA reads TGTGCCAGTAGCTTATTTTTCCAAAGGGGCTGCACAGATACGCAGTATTTT. The variable domain in full, completed from reference TRBV19 and TRBJ2-3, reads DGGITQSPKYLFRKEGQNVTLSCEQNLNHDAMYWYRQDPGQGLRLIYYSQIVNDFQKGDIAEGYSVSREKKESFPLTVTSAQKNPTAFYLCASSLFFQRGCTDTQYFGPGTRLTVL.

This clone came up a few times. The CDR3 loop reads CASSFRARTDTQYF. The CDR3 bases are TGCGCCAGCAGCTTCCGGGCCCGCACAGATACGCAGTATTTT. V gene TRBV5-1 combines with J gene TRBJ2-3; D is unclear. Per the germline V gene, CDR1 is SGHRS and CDR2 is YFSETQ. CDR3 length: 14 residues. V lost 2 bases, J lost 1 base, and 8 bases lay in between.

The chain has TRBV5-5 and TRBJ2-7, with D unresolved. Germline V gives CDR1 SGHKS, CDR2 YYEKEE (reference sequence). Trimming shortened V by 0 bases and J by 6 bases, and 13 bases separated the two germline ends. The CDR3 covers 14 residues. The CDR3 reads CASSLESQVAEQYF. CDR3 DNA sequence: TGTGCCAGCAGCTTGGAGTCTCAGGTAGCCGAGCAGTACTTC. Looking up the rest from reference TRBV5-5 and TRBJ2-7 gives the full variable domain: DAGVTQSPTHLIKTRGQQVTLRCSPISGHKSVSWYQQVLGQGPQFIFQYYEKEERGRGNFPDRFSARQFPNYSSELNVNALLLGDSALYLCASSLESQVAEQYFGPGTRLTVT.

In regard to this clone: Other DNA sequences within the sample encode an identical CDR3. The J gene is TRBJ2-7, the V gene TRBV9; tentatively, D is TRBD1 (5 bases). Germline CDR1 and CDR2: SGDLS and YYNGEE. The CDR3 sequence is 14 residues long. The V end was cut by 0 bases, the J end by 2 bases, with 9 bases between. The CDR3 DNA reads as TGTGCCAGCAGCGTAGGGCAGGGAACCTACGAGCAGTACTTC. The encoded protein is CASSVGQGTYEQYF.

The chain recombines TRBV4-2 with TRBJ2-7; D unclear. The CDR3 runs 14 residues. V shed 2 bases and J shed 3 bases, with 11 bases lying between them. Looked up from germline, CDR1 is LGHNA and CDR2 is YNFKEQ. CDR3 coding DNA: TGTGCCAGCAGCCAAAAAGTTTGGAACTACGAGCAGTACTTC. Amino acid sequence: CASSQKVWNYEQYF.

This chain joins TRBV7-2 and TRBJ1-2; perhaps TRBD1 as D (5 bases). CDR3 length equals 14 residues. V was trimmed by 7 bases and J by 0 bases, leaving 12 bases between them. CDR1 and CDR2 from the germline V gene are SGHTA and FQGNSA. The CDR3 nucleotides read TGTGCCAGCACCGCCGACAGTTCTAACTATGGCTACACCTTC. Protein product: CASTADSSNYGYTF.

This clone has a single count. V usage is TRBV5-1 and J usage is TRBJ1-4, with a weak D call TRBD1 (5 bases). The CDR3 runs 15 residues. Per germline, CDR1 SGHRS and CDR2 YFSETQ. V shed 2 bases and J shed 7 bases, with 15 bases lying between them. CDR3 nucleotide sequence: TGCGCCAGCAGCTTAATTGGGGGAGTGGGTGAAAAACTGTTTTTT. It specifies CASSLIGGVGEKLFF.

The V call is TRBV4-2, the J call TRBJ2-7, with D perhaps assigned TRBD1 or TRBD2 (6 bases each). CDR1 and CDR2 from the germline V gene are LGHNA and YNFKEQ. Trimming pared 0 bases from V and 5 bases from J, leaving 14 bases between. The CDR3 contains 15 residues. The CDR3 is CASSQDPGAIDEQYF. CDR3 sequence (DNA): TGTGCCAGCAGCCAAGATCCGGGGGCGATCGACGAGCAGTACTTC.

The rearrangement joins TRBV29-1 to TRBJ2-3, with 9 bases aligning to TRBD1. The CDR3 contains 14 residues. V dropped 3 bases and J dropped 2; count of bases not matched to a gene: 3. Germline CDR1 SQVTM, CDR2 ANQGSEA. CDR3 DNA sequence: TGCAGCGTTGACGGGACAGGGCCCACAGATACGCAGTATTTT. The encoded protein is CSVDGTGPTDTQYF.

The chain uses TRBV7-9 and TRBJ1-6; D is ambiguous. CDR1 and CDR2 (germline): SEHNR, FQNEAQ (reference sequence). Trimming removed 0 bases at V and 7 bases at J, with 10 bases between. The CDR3 contains 15 residues. The CDR3 DNA reads TGTGCCAGCAGCTTAGCGCGGGGTGTCAATTCACCCCTCCACTTT. Translated: CASSLARGVNSPLHF.